Below, 20 T cell receptor beta chains from the same sample are listed, as sequenced in a study of beta chain features in type 1 diabetes. The study's findings and limits: Moderately but significantly shorter TCRB CDR3s were found in Type 1 diabetes patients in all four CD4+ subsets.

Antigens of these TCRs are unknown. The authors reverse transcribed all of the isolated RNA, so sequencing captured expressed TCRB transcripts. Profiling relied on immunoSEQ multiplex PCR, and the TCRdb table lists in-frame clones only, not all of them. The sample shows 300,000 to 400,000 clones, about 14% of them seen only once. Sequencing was done on a sample of naive CD4+ T cells from blood. All receptors come from a woman under 30 with type 1 diabetes.

Worth noting for this clone: Within the sample, other DNA sequences also encode this same CDR3. The CDR3 sequence: CAWSVGRGNTEAFF. The CDR3 DNA sequence: TGTGCCTGGAGTGTAGGGAGGGGGAACACTGAAGCTTTCTTT. The chain employs TRBV30 and TRBJ1-1; the D gene is possibly TRBD1 (5 bases). Trimming stripped 0 bases from V and 1 base from J, with 9 bases between. Germline CDR1 is GTSNPN and CDR2 is SVGIG (reference sequence). The CDR3 loop spans 14 amino acids.

This clone was found a few times. The V gene is TRBV7-8, the J gene TRBJ2-7, with 8 bases identical to TRBD1. V lost 5 bases, J lost 2 bases, and 14 bases stayed unmatched. CDR3 size: 17 residues. The germline CDR1 and CDR2 sequences are SGHVS and FQNEAQ. This chain's CDR3 is CASSPLPGTGPPYEQYV. CDR3 nucleotide sequence: TGTGCCAGCAGCCCGCTCCCCGGGACAGGCCCACCCTACGAGCAGTACGTC.

The gene calls are TRBV5-4 and TRBJ2-5; perhaps TRBD1 as D (5 bases). The CDR3 runs to 14 residues. Trimming shortened V by 0 bases and J by 2 bases, and 8 bases separated the two germline ends. Per germline, CDR1 SGHNT and CDR2 YYREEE (reference sequence). The CDR3 DNA sequence: TGTGCCAGCAGCTTGGGGACACGGCAAGAGACCCAGTACTTC. Translated: CASSLGTRQETQYF.

This clone was counted a few times. CDR3 region: CASSPLPSYEQYF. The CDR3 DNA reads TGTGCCAGCAGTCCCCTCCCCAGCTACGAGCAGTACTTC. The chain combines TRBV28 with TRBJ2-7; D not certain. V shed 5 bases and J shed 3 bases, with 11 bases lying between them. The CDR3 is 13 residues long. In germline, CDR1 is MDHEN, CDR2 SYDVKM.

This clone has only a few counts. This CDR3 is missing its conserved last phenylalanine or tryptophan, likely due to a read error. The limits of the CDR3 on the DNA are not certain, so only TCRdb's listed CDR3 is given. The rearrangement links TRBV19 to TRBJ1-1; the table's TRBD1 call for D was not verified on the DNA. A total of 13 residues make up the CDR3, ends included. Germline V gives CDR1 LNHDA, CDR2 SQIVND (reference sequence). This CDR3 is CASSIAGTQNNLY.

This chain joins TRBV18 and TRBJ2-5, with 10 nucleotides matching TRBD2. The V gene's germline CDR1 is KGHSH and CDR2 LQKENI. The CDR3 length is 18 residues. The junction had 12 bases not matched to a gene; V was cut back by 2 bases and J by 3 bases. The CDR3 bases are TGTGCCAGCTCACCATCCCTCGCTAGGCTAGCGGGAGAAGAGACCCAGTACTTC. Its translation: CASSPSLARLAGEETQYF.

This clone showed up just a few times. The chain is built from TRBV29-1 and TRBJ1-1; 8 nucleotides match TRBD1. This CDR3 spans 14 amino acids. CDR1 and CDR2 (germline): SQVTM, ANQGSEA. V was clipped by 7 bases and J by 5 bases; unmatched bases: 12. This CDR3 reads CSAADRGLSTEAFF. CDR3 DNA: TGCAGCGCTGCCGACAGGGGCCTATCAACTGAAGCTTTCTTT. Full variable domain (missing parts from reference TRBV29-1 and TRBJ1-1): SAVISQKPSRDICQRGTSLTIQCQVDSQVTMMFWYRQQPGQSLTLIATANQGSEATYESGFVIDKFPISRPNLTFSTLTVSNMSPEDSSIYLCSAADRGLSTEAFFGQGTRLTVV.

This clone has only a few counts. The V and J genes are TRBV7-3 and TRBJ2-6; unclear D gene. Trimming shortened V by 5 bases and J by 2 bases, and 16 bases separated the two germline ends. The CDR3 is 17 residues long. CDR1 and CDR2 (germline): SGHTA, FQGTGA. CDR3 DNA sequence: TGTGCCAGCAGCCCTCGGGTCCAAGCCCCTGGGGCCAACGTCCTGACTTTC. It codes for CASSPRVQAPGANVLTF.

The chain recombines TRBV29-1 with TRBJ1-4; 9 bases line up with TRBD1. The CDR3 sequence is 16 residues long. V dropped 5 bases and J dropped 0; count of bases not matched to a gene: 7. Germline V gene data show CDR1 as SQVTM and CDR2 as ANQGSEA. This chain's CDR3 is CSVLGQGLATNEKLFF. As DNA, the CDR3 is TGCAGCGTTTTGGGACAGGGTCTTGCAACTAATGAAAAACTGTTTTTT.

The sample holds a few counts of this clone. The rearrangement joins TRBV6-5 to TRBJ2-7; 7 bases map to TRBD2. The ends lost 3 bases at V and 4 bases at J; junction bases unmatched: 9. This CDR3 has 15 residues. Looked up from germline, CDR1 is MNHEY and CDR2 is SVGAGI. The CDR3, as DNA: TGTGCCAGCAGTTATTCTAGCGGCTCTCCTTACGAGCAGTACTTC. Translating gives CASSYSSGSPYEQYF.

This clone was seen a handful of times. The chain uses TRBV27 and TRBJ2-7, with 9 bases aligning to TRBD1. Looked up from germline, CDR1 is MNHEY and CDR2 is SMNVEV (reference sequence). V was clipped by 7 bases and J by 6 bases; unmatched bases: 10. The CDR3 has 14 residues. The DNA for the CDR3 is TGTGCCAGCAACAGGGACAGGGAACGTAGCGAGCAGTACTTC. Encoded protein: CASNRDRERSEQYF.

With regard to this clone: Other DNA sequences in this specimen translate into the identical CDR3. The CDR3 region is CASSPGLARETQYF. The CDR3 nucleotides are TGTGCCAGCTCACCCGGACTAGCAAGGGAGACCCAGTACTTC. The chain employs TRBV18 and TRBJ2-5, with 8 bases fitting TRBD2. This CDR3 has 14 amino acids. The J segment lost 5 bases and the V segment lost 3 bases, leaving 5 bases of the junction unmatched. Germline V gives CDR1 KGHSH, CDR2 LQKENI.

This rearrangement joins TRBV30 to TRBJ1-5; weak D call: TRBD1 (5 bases). Trimming took off 3 bases at V and 4 bases at J, with 10 bases between the two ends. CDR3 length: 13 residues. Looked up from germline, CDR1 is GTSNPN and CDR2 is SVGIG (reference sequence). CDR3 in amino acids: CAWSQKGNQPQHF. In DNA form, the CDR3 reads TGTGCCTGGAGCCAAAAGGGGAATCAGCCCCAGCATTTT.

This chain links TRBV28 with TRBJ1-4, with 9 bases aligning to TRBD1. Germline CDR1 and CDR2: MDHEN and SYDVKM. J was trimmed by 10 bases and V by 4 bases; bases with no gene match: 10. The CDR3 sequence is 15 residues long. The CDR3 here is CASSSSGTGRGKLFF. DNA of the CDR3: TGTGCCAGCAGTTCCTCTGGGACAGGGAGGGGAAAACTGTTTTTT. Together with reference TRBV28 and TRBJ1-4, the CDR3 gives the full variable domain: DVKVTQSSRYLVKRTGEKVFLECVQDMDHENMFWYRQDPGLGLRLIYFSYDVKMKEKGDIPEGYSVSREKKERFSLILESASTNQTSMYLCASSSSGTGRGKLFFGSGTQLSVL.

This chain joins TRBV5-4 and TRBJ2-3; TRBD2 aligns across 11 bases. V dropped 1 base and J dropped 2; count of bases not matched to a gene: 6. The CDR3 contains 17 residues. Germline values: CDR1 SGHNT, CDR2 YYREEE (reference sequence). The CDR3 sequence: CASSLTLAGGNTDTQYF. DNA of the CDR3: TGTGCCAGCAGCTTGACTTTAGCGGGAGGGAACACAGATACGCAGTATTTT. Full variable domain (missing parts from reference TRBV5-4 and TRBJ2-3): ETGVTQSPTHLIKTRGQQVTLRCSSQSGHNTVSWYQQALGQGPQFIFQYYREEENGRGNFPPRFSGLQFPNYSSELNVNALELDDSALYLCASSLTLAGGNTDTQYFGPGTRLTVL.

A few counts support this clone. This chain uses TRBV18 with TRBJ2-1, with D possibly matching TRBD1 (6 bases). The CDR3 covers 15 residues. The V gene lost 0 bases and the J gene lost 4 bases, with 10 bases spanning the gap. The germline V gene has CDR1 KGHSH and CDR2 LQKENI. The CDR3 spells CASSPPNRAYNEQFF. In DNA, the CDR3 is TGTGCCAGCTCACCACCCAACAGGGCTTACAATGAGCAGTTCTTC.

This clone was seen only a few times. This chain links TRBV2 with TRBJ2-7; possible D gene TRBD2, 6 bases. CDR1 is SNHLY, CDR2 FYNNEI, per germline. The CDR3 loop spans 13 amino acids. V was shortened by 7 bases and J by 5 bases, with 15 bases between the two germline ends. In DNA, the CDR3 is TGTGCCAGCACTTCGGACTGGAGGGACGAGCAGTACTTC. Protein product: CASTSDWRDEQYF.

This clone was detected a few times. The chain employs TRBV19 and TRBJ2-7, with D hard to call. Germline CDR1 is LNHDA and CDR2 is SQIVND (reference sequence). The CDR3 totals 14 residues. V dropped 7 bases and J dropped 1 base, with 14 bases sitting between them. The CDR3 sequence is CASISQYPSYEQYF. The CDR3 bases are TGTGCCAGTATCTCACAGTACCCTTCCTACGAGCAGTACTTC.

This clone was seen just once. The genes are TRBV10-3 and TRBJ2-7; tentatively, D is TRBD2 (5 bases). The V end lost 3 bases, the J end lost 3 bases, and 12 bases lay between the germline ends. Germline values: CDR1 ENHRY, CDR2 SYGVKD. The CDR3 is made up of 14 amino acids. In DNA, the CDR3 is TGTGCCATCAGTGACACGGGAACCCTCTACGAGCAGTACGTC. It is translated as CAISDTGTLYEQYV.

The chain combines TRBV10-3 with TRBJ2-7; 8 nucleotides match TRBD2. The CDR3 sequence is 16 residues long. Germline-derived CDR1 and CDR2 are ENHRY and SYGVKD. V was pared by 0 bases and J by 2 bases, with 6 bases of the junction left unmatched. The DNA for the CDR3 is TGTGCCATCAGTGAGTCTAATAGCGGGAACCCCTACGAGCAGTACGTC. Translating gives CAISESNSGNPYEQYV.